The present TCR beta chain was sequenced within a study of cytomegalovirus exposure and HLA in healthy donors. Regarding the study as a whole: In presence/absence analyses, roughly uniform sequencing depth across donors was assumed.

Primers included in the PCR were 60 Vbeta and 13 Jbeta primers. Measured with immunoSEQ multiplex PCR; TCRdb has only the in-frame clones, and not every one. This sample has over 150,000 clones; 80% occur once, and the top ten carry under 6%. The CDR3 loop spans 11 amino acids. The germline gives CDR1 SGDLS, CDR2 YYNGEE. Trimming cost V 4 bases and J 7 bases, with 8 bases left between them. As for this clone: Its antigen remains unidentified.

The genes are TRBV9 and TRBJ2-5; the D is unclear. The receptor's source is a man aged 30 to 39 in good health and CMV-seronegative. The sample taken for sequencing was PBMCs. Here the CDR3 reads CASSPGGTQYF. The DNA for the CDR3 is TGTGCCAGCAGCCCAGGTGGGACCCAGTACTTC.